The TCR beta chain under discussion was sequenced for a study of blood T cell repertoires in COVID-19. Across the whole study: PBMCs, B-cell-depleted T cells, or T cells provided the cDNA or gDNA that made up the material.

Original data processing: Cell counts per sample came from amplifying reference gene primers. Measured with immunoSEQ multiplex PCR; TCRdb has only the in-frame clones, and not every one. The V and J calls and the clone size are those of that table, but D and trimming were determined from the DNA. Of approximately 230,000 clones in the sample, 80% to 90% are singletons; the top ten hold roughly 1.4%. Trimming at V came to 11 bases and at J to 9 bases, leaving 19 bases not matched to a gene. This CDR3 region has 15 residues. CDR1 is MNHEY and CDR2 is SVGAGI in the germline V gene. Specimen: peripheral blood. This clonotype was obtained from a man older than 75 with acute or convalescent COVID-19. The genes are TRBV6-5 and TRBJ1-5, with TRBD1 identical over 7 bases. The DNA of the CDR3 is TGTGCCCTGCAGAGAGTACAGGGGCCTTATGGGCCCCAGCATTTT. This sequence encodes CALQRVQGPYGPQHF.